Listed here is a single TCR beta chain. Repertoires were generated with immunoSEQ multiplex PCR, while TCRdb's copy carries only in-frame clones and drops some. The data contain some 210,000 clones, over 75% of them seen just once; the ten biggest clones take up approximately 9.2%. Germline lookup yields CDR1 SGHNT and CDR2 YYREEE (reference sequence). This CDR3 contains 18 residues. The ends lost 2 bases at V and 4 bases at J; junction bases unmatched: 15. Cohorts were determined from participant-reported clinical history. The sample comes from a study of blood T cell repertoires in COVID-19. Across the study: Researchers got acute and convalescent COVID-19 samples from the United States, Italy and Spain.

Sequences were obtained from PBMCs or T cells enriched from blood (not recorded which). The receptor comes from a man aged 35 to 55 who had recovered from COVID-19. V and J are TRBV5-4 and TRBJ2-5; the match to TRBD2 covers 9 bases. CDR3 in DNA: TGTGCCAGCAGCTTCCCGGGGGGATTCGCGGGAGGGAGAGAGACCCAGTACTTC. Translating it yields CASSFPGGFAGGRETQYF.